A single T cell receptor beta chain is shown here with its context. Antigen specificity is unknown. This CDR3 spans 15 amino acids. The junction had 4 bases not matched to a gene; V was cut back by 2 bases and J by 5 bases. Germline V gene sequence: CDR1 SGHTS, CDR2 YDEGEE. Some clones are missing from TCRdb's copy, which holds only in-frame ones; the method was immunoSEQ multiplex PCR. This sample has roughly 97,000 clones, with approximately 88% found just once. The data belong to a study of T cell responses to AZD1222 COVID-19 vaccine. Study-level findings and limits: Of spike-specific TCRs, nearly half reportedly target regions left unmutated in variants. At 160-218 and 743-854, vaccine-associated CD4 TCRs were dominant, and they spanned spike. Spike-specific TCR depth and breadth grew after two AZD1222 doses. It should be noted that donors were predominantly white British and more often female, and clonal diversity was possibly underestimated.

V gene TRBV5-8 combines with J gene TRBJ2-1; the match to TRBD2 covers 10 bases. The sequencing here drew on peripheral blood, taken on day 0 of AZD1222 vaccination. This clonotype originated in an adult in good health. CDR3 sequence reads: CASSFRTSGHNEQFF. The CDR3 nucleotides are TGTGCCAGCAGCTTTCGGACTAGCGGCCACAATGAGCAGTTCTTC.